This T cell receptor beta chain was recorded in a study of technical replicates of blood from several donors. This CDR3 region has 17 residues. V lost 3 bases and J lost 2; bases outside the gene matches: 6. Germline assignment: CDR1 MNHEY and CDR2 SMNVEV (reference sequence). TCRdb's copy holds only in-frame clones and misses some; the assay was immunoSEQ multiplex PCR. The data contain 75,000 to 95,000 clones, 90% to 97% of them seen just once; the ten biggest clones take up roughly 0.39%. The rearrangement joins TRBV27 to TRBJ2-3, with 12 positions matching TRBD2. The TCR was taken from a human donor in good health. The sample comprised T cells isolated from PBMCs. The CDR3 DNA is TGTGCCAGCAGTTTCCCCGGACTAGCGGGGAACACAGATACGCAGTATTTT. This codes for CASSFPGLAGNTDTQYF.